A selection of T cell receptor beta chains follows, all from one sample in a study of blood T cell repertoires in COVID-19. TCRdb's table, derived via immunoSEQ multiplex PCR, lists solely in-frame clones and lacks some. Here the sample spans around 52,000 clones, around 90% being singletons. Sequenced input: peripheral blood. The receptors shown here come from a woman older than 75 with COVID-19, enrolled during active disease. CDR3s include the opening cysteine and the closing phenylalanine or tryptophan.

v_call	cdr3_length	j_call	cdr3_aa
TRBV7-3	15	TRBJ2-2	CASSLIPEGTGELFF
TRBV23-1	14	TRBJ2-7	CASSQKQQGGEQYF
TRBV5-6	15	TRBJ2-7	CASSLALGAGDEQYF
TRBV5-4	14	TRBJ1-2	CASSPGTGRYGYTF
TRBV11-1	13	TRBJ1-2	CASSLQGIHGYTF
TRBV5-1	14	TRBJ2-5	CASSITGGRETQYF
TRBV5-4	16	TRBJ1-1	CASSLARGRGNTEAFF
TRBV5-1	14	TRBJ2-1	CASSRDREGNEQFF
TRBV7-9	15	TRBJ2-3	CASSRTSGGVDTQYF
TRBV2	14	TRBJ2-5	CASTRGAKQETQYF
TRBV30	11	TRBJ1-1	CAWDRRYEAFF
TRBV18	14	TRBJ2-5	CASSPQGPQETQYF
TRBV5-1	16	TRBJ2-3	CASSLLAGGGTDTQYF
TRBV6-5	15	TRBJ2-1	CASSMTGTSGLQQFF
TRBV11-2	13	TRBJ1-5	CASSSRAGQPQHF
TRBV6-6	15	TRBJ1-2	CASSPGQGRAYGYTF
TRBV5-4	17	TRBJ1-3	CASSLGQGRVSGNTIYF
TRBV6-6	16	TRBJ1-1	CASSYSLSGGNTEAFF
TRBV5-1	17	TRBJ1-1	CASSWNGQQTQNTEAFF
TRBV7-8	15	TRBJ2-2	CASSLGQGWTGELFF
TRBV6-5	12	TRBJ1-2	CASAVQGSGYTF
TRBV2	15	TRBJ1-5	CASSGNRESNQPQHF
TRBV7-8	15	TRBJ2-3	CASSPGTGATDTQYF
TRBV7-9	14	TRBJ2-1	CASSFFDSYNEQFF
TRBV6-6	14	TRBJ1-1	CASSYPGRGPEAFF
TRBV10-3	15	TRBJ1-1	CAISEKGQGISEAFF
TRBV19	12	TRBJ2-7	CASSRQGNEQYF
TRBV5-1	15	TRBJ2-5	CASSLGGVNQETQYF
TRBV10-3	13	TRBJ1-1	CAISYGQNTEAFF
TRBV27	14	TRBJ1-1	CASRREVMNTEAFF
TRBV5-4	15	TRBJ1-5	CASSLAGGSNQPQHF
TRBV9	13	TRBJ1-2	CASSDYRDRGYTF
TRBV6-1	13	TRBJ1-1	CASSDHSNTEAFF
TRBV6-5	15	TRBJ1-4	CASSPGTGDNEKLFF
TRBV7-2	13	TRBJ1-5	CASSSVANQPQHF
TRBV3-1/TRBV3-2	13	TRBJ1-1	CASSRRVLTEAFF
TRBV25-1	16	TRBJ2-7	CASSEGGTGKGYEQYF
TRBV5-5	16	TRBJ1-3	CASSLLSTGTGNTIYF
TRBV12-5	14	TRBJ1-2	CASGPGQAVGGYTF
TRBV4-1	15	TRBJ2-1	CASSLPGLAGNEQFF
TRBV7-9	15	TRBJ2-2	CASSLGITSPGELFF
TRBV11-2	13	TRBJ2-2	CASSLAYTGELFF
TRBV30	14	TRBJ2-7	CAWTASRAGGKQYF
TRBV5-1	14	TRBJ2-7	CASSLAGQNYEQYF
TRBV11-2	16	TRBJ2-7	CASILSGGMGASEQYF